These T cell receptor beta chains were read from a single sample in a study of cytomegalovirus exposure and HLA in healthy donors. Profiling relied on immunoSEQ multiplex PCR, and the TCRdb table lists in-frame clones only, not all of them. The sample has 120,000 to 150,000 clones; over 55% are singletons. Specimen: PBMCs. The origin of the receptors is a man aged 40-49 years in good health and CMV-seronegative. The conserved cysteine and the conserved F or W are not part of the CDR3 here.

TRBV7-3 | ASSLGDGGPTDTQY
TRBV2 | ASSRDRGYWNEQF
TRBV19 | ASTRTGVDQPQH
TRBV13 | ASRGTTSGGFGTQY
TRBV19 | ASSIASGNNQPQH
TRBV19 | ASSIANEQY
TRBV6-5 | ASSYVPGDSYSPLH
TRBV4-2 | ASSQDERNEQF
TRBV7-2 | ASSLDRTAYGYT
TRBV18 | ASSPTTKDNGQY
TRBV11-3 | ASSPHRLQGGTGELF
TRBV5-5 | ASGNMGTEIQETQY
TRBV5-1 | ASSLANYDNEQF
TRBV2 | ASSLPGLAGVRLYGNEQY
TRBV15 | ATSRGTRPKPLH
TRBV5-4 | ASSLGRNTEAF
TRBV19 | ASSIGWTGVVSNQPQH
TRBV9 | ASSQGNRGAYGYT
TRBV7-8 | ASRDGTGIFYEQY
TRBV9 | ASSVGGLAGDPQETQY
TRBV2 | ASKKSNGNEKLF
TRBV9 | ASSVAAGAYEQY
TRBV7-8 | ASSSVYGGSSYNEQF
TRBV6-5 | ASSPTSGSSNEQF
TRBV6-6 | ASSYGPVWGDGYT
TRBV11-2 | ASSLGGPYSPLH
TRBV7-6 | ASGSAARYEQY
TRBV11-2 | ATSGQAGRETQY
TRBV10-1 | ASKQTDYEQY
TRBV7-9 | ASSYVGAEEQY
TRBV7-3 | ASSPNPGVTEAF
TRBV7-6 | ASSHPGTSGHYNEQF
TRBV10-2 | ASSEGQGAYGYT
TRBV7-3 | ASTHRDRVGSPLH
TRBV5-1 | ASSLEGLPYNEQF
TRBV19 | ASSIETGNYGYT
TRBV7-9 | ASSTGDTQY
TRBV4-1 | ASSQDQGNQPQH
TRBV5-1 | ASSPLLPSGDPDTQY
TRBV19 | ASRGAGENSPLN
TRBV9 | ASSPGLAGTDTQY
TRBV5-1 | ASSAGTGGGYEQH
TRBV5-1 | ASSETSTGAGQF
TRBV19 | ASSPDRDQPQH
TRBV2 | ASTGNYEQY
TRBV28 | ASSPPPPGTGGSNEQF
TRBV6-5 | ASSYSLAGVSNEQF
TRBV12-5 | ASGLGLEYNEQF
TRBV5-1 | ASSLRNSGTGYQETQY
TRBV30 | AWWIGSVYGYT
TRBV5-6 | ASSLGARGATNEKLF
TRBV7-9 | ASSLSEETQY
TRBV7-6 | ASSLRAGANTGELF
TRBV5-4 | ASRKGRGGYEQY
TRBV6-5 | ASSYSRGAGKQF
TRBV13 | ASSVGLARGVRQETQY
TRBV29-1 | SVSYGGTDTQY